This T cell receptor (beta chain) appears in the sequencing data of a study of cytomegalovirus exposure and HLA in healthy donors. For the study at large: Among the 398 genotyped donors, around 85% were placed in the Caucasian-associated ancestry cluster.

This clone came up once. The target antigen is unknown. Findings of the study overall: TCR beta V- and J-gene trimming, according to a later analysis, was linked to a missense DCLRE1C variant. One later analysis reportedly identified an Asian-associated ancestry cluster that showed fewer N-insertions than the approximately 700-donor mean. Most TCRs appeared rarely, but some public TCRs recurred in many donors.

A multiplex PCR was run with 60 Vbeta primers and 13 Jbeta primers. The data were produced by immunoSEQ multiplex PCR, yet TCRdb's version contains in-frame clones alone and is incomplete. This table has tens of thousands of clones, 65% to 80% appearing once. The sample taken for sequencing was PBMCs. The clonotype comes from a man in his forties in good health and CMV-seropositive.

The CDR3 loop is CATTSMDSYGYTF. The CDR3 nucleotides are TGTGCCACCACCTCGATGGACAGCTATGGCTACACCTTC. The chain employs TRBV2 and TRBJ1-2; a weak D match, TRBD1 (6 bases). V lost 10 bases and J 4 bases, leaving 16 bases between the germline ends. From germline, CDR1 is SNHLY and CDR2 FYNNEI. The CDR3 runs to 13 residues. Together with reference TRBV2 and TRBJ1-2, the CDR3 gives the full variable domain: EPEVTQTPSHQVTQMGQEVILRCVPISNHLYFYWYRQILGQKVEFLVSFYNNEISEKSEIFDDQFSVERPDGSNFTLKIRSTKLEDSAMYFCATTSMDSYGYTFGSGTRLTVV.